One sample yielded the 8 T cell receptor beta chains listed below, sequenced in a study of T-cell reconstitution after alpha-beta-depleted transplantation in children. Researchers prepared the TCRbeta library using unique molecular identifiers, the study reports. TCRdb fed the PCR reads into MiXCR, producing one record per CDR3 protein. The data hold 450,000 to 600,000 distinct CDR3 sequences, with about 30% observed a single time. This sample comprised PBMCs from the stem cell graft donor, obtained from the stem cell graft. These receptors all come from a human donor who donated a stem cell graft to a child with aplastic anemia.

This clonotype has a handful of counts. V usage is TRBV11-3 and J usage is TRBJ2-1; 9 bases agree with TRBD2. Germline V lookup: CDR1 SGHNT, CDR2 YENEEA. CDR3 size: 15 residues. Trimming cost V 2 bases and J 11 bases; bases outside gene matches: 10. CDR3 protein: CASSLTGGRAPQQFF. CDR3 nucleotide sequence: TGTGCCAGCAGCTTAACGGGCGGGAGGGCGCCTCAGCAGTTCTTC. Using reference TRBV11-3 and TRBJ2-1 for the parts outside the CDR3, the full variable domain is EAGVVQSPRYKIIEKKQPVAFWCNPISGHNTLYWYLQNLGQGPELLIRYENEEAVDDSQLPKDRFSAERLKGVDSTLKIQPAELGDSAVYLCASSLTGGRAPQQFFGPGTRLTVL.

Only a few counts were recorded for this clonotype. J is TRBJ2-2 and V is TRBV9, with 10 bases that match TRBD2. The junction had 9 bases not matched to a gene; V was cut back by 0 bases and J by 1 base. Germline CDR1 and CDR2: SGDLS and YYNGEE. This CDR3 has 19 residues. As DNA, the CDR3 is TGTGCCAGCAGCGTAGCCCGAGATCCTAGCGGGAGGAACACCGGGGAGCTGTTTTTT. Residues: CASSVARDPSGRNTGELFF.

This clonotype was seen at least ten times. The chain has TRBV12-3 or TRBV12-4 and TRBJ2-2, with TRBD2 matching 7 bases. This CDR3 is 14 amino acids long. Trimming took 5 bases from V and 3 from J; bases not matched to a gene: 3. The CDR3 loop is CASSPGLHTGELFF. DNA of the CDR3: TGTGCCAGCAGTCCGGGACTACACACCGGGGAGCTGTTTTTT.

The chain links TRBV20-1 to TRBJ1-1, with no clear D. The CDR3 is 12 amino acids. The germline V gene has CDR1 DFQATT and CDR2 SNEGSKA (reference sequence). V was trimmed by 6 bases and J by 7 bases, leaving 15 bases between them. CDR3 sequence reads: CSAGRRQLEAFF. The CDR3 bases are TGCAGTGCCGGAAGAAGACAACTTGAAGCTTTCTTT.

The chain carries TRBV7-9 and TRBJ2-1; 7 bases align to TRBD2. The CDR3 has 16 amino acids. Germline V gene data show CDR1 as SEHNR and CDR2 as FQNEAQ (reference sequence). V lost 2 bases and J lost 7; bases outside the gene matches: 11. CDR3 sequence reads: CASSLPSAGVSNEQFF. CDR3 sequence (DNA): TGTGCCAGCAGCTTACCTTCGGCGGGGGTCTCAAATGAGCAGTTCTTC.

This clonotype was counted many times. The rearrangement joins TRBV20-1 to TRBJ1-1; D unresolved. The CDR3 totals 14 residues. The V and J ends lost 5 bases and 1 base respectively, with 14 bases between them. Germline values: CDR1 DFQATT, CDR2 SNEGSKA (reference sequence). This chain's CDR3 is CSAPSNTPNTEAFF. CDR3 DNA: TGCAGTGCTCCCTCCAATACCCCGAACACTGAAGCTTTCTTT.

The rearrangement joins TRBV14 to TRBJ2-7, with unresolved D. This CDR3 spans 14 amino acids. Deletions cut 4 bases from V and 6 bases from J, with 16 bases between. The germline V gene encodes CDR1 SGHDN and CDR2 FVKESK. This CDR3 is CASSPNTLSAEQYV. DNA for the CDR3: TGTGCCAGCAGCCCGAATACTCTTTCCGCCGAGCAGTACGTC.

The V and J genes are TRBV20-1 and TRBJ2-7; perhaps TRBD2 as D (6 bases). Germline lookup yields CDR1 DFQATT and CDR2 SNEGSKA (reference sequence). V lost 2 bases, J lost 9 bases, and 14 bases lay in between. This CDR3 region has 12 residues. CDR3 coding DNA: TGCAGTGCTAGAATCGGGGGTTTAAGGCAGTACGTC. Amino acids: CSARIGGLRQYV.